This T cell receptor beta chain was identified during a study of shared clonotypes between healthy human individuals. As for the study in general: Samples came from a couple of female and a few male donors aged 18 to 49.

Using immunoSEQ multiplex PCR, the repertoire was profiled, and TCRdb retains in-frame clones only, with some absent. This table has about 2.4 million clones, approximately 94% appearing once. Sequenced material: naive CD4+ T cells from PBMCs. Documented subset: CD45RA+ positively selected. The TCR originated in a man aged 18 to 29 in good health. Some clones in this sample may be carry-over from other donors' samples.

CDR3 nucleotides: TGCGCCAGCAGCTTGGGGGGTTATGGCGTGCAGTACTTC. Amino acids: CASSLGGYGVQYF. The genes are TRBV5-1 and TRBJ2-7; no reliable D call. V dropped 0 bases and J dropped 9 bases, with 13 bases sitting between them. Germline loops: CDR1 SGHRS, CDR2 YFSETQ. This CDR3 is 13 amino acids long.